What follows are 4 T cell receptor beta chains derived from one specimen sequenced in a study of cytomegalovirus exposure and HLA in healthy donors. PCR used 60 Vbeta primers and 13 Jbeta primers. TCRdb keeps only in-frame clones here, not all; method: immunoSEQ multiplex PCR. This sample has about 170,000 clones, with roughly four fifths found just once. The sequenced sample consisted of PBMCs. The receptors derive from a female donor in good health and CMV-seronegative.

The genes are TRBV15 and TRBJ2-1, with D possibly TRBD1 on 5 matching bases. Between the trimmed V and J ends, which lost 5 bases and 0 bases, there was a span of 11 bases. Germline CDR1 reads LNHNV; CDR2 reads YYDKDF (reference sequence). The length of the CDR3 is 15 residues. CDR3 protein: CATSEDRDSYNEQFF. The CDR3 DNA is TGTGCCACCAGCGAAGACAGAGACTCCTACAATGAGCAGTTCTTC.

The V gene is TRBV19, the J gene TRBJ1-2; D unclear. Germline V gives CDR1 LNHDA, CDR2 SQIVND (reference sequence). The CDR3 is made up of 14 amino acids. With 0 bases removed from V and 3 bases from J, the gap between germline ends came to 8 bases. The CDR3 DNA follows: TGTGCCAGTAGTATAGATCTCACAGACTATGGCTACACCTTC. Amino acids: CASSIDLTDYGYTF.

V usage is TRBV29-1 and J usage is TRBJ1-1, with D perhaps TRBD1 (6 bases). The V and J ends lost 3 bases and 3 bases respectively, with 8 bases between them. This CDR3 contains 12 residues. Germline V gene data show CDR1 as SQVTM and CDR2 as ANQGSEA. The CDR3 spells CSVENRDTEAFF. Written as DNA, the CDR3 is TGCAGCGTTGAGAACAGGGACACTGAAGCTTTCTTT. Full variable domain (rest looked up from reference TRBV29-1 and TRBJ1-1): SAVISQKPSRDICQRGTSLTIQCQVDSQVTMMFWYRQQPGQSLTLIATANQGSEATYESGFVIDKFPISRPNLTFSTLTVSNMSPEDSSIYLCSVENRDTEAFFGQGTRLTVV.

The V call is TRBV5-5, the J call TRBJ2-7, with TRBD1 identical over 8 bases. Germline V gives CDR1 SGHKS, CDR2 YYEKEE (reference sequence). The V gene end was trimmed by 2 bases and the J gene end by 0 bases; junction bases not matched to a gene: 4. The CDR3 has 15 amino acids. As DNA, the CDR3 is TGTGCCAGCAGCTTAATCCAGGGGGCCTCCTACGAGCAGTACTTC. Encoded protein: CASSLIQGASYEQYF.